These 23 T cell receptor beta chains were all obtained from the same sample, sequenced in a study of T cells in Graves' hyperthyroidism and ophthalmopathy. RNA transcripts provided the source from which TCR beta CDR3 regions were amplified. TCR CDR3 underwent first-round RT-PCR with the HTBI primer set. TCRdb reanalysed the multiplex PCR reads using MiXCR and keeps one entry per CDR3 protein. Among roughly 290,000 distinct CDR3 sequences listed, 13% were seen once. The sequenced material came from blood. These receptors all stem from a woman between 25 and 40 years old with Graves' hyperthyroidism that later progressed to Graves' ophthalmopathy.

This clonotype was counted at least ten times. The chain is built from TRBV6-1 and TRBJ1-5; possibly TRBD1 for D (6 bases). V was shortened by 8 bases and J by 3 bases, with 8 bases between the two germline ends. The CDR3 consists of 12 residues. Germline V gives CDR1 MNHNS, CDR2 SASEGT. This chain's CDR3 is CASRQDNQPQHF. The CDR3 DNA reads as TGTGCCAGCCGACAGGACAATCAGCCCCAGCATTTT.

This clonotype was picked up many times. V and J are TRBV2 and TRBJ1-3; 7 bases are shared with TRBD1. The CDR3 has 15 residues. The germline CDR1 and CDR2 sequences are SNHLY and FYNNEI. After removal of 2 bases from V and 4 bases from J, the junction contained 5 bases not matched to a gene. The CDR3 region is CASSENRGYGNTIYF. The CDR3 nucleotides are TGTGCCAGCAGTGAAAACAGGGGATACGGAAACACCATATATTTT.

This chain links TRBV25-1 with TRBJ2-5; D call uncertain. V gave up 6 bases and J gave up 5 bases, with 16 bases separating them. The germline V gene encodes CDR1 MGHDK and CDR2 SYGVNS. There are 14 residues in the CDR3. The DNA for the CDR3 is TGTGCCAGCAGCCCCGACCTAGTATTGGAGACCCAGTACTTC. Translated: CASSPDLVLETQYF.

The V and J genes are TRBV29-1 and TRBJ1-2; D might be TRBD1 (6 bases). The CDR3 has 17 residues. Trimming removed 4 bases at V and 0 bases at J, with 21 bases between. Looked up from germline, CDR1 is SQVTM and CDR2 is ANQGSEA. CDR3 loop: CSVALWDIPPTNYGYTF. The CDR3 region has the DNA TGCAGCGTTGCCCTTTGGGACATCCCTCCCACTAACTATGGCTACACCTTC.

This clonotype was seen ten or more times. CDR3 sequence reads: CASSQGPFSYTF. The CDR3 nucleotides are TGTGCCAGCAGCCAAGGGCCCTTTAGCTACACCTTC. This chain connects TRBV3-1 to TRBJ1-2; the D is unclear. The CDR3 covers 12 residues. V shed 1 base and J shed 9 bases, with 9 bases lying between them. Germline V gene lookup returns CDR1 LGHDT and CDR2 YNNKEL (reference sequence). Drawing the rest from reference TRBV3-1 and TRBJ1-2, the complete variable domain is DTAVSQTPKYLVTQMGNDKSIKCEQNLGHDTMYWYKQDSKKFLKIMFSYNNKELIINETVPNRFSPKSPDKAHLNLHINSLELGDSAVYFCASSQGPFSYTFGSGTRLTVV.

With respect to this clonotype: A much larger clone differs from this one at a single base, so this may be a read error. CDR3 DNA sequence: TGTGCCAGCAATTTAATGGGCAATCAGCCCCAGCATTTT. Protein sequence: CASNLMGNQPQHF. This chain connects TRBV27 to TRBJ1-5; D gene ambiguous. CDR1 is MNHEY, CDR2 SMNVEV, per germline (reference sequence). The CDR3 is 13 residues long.

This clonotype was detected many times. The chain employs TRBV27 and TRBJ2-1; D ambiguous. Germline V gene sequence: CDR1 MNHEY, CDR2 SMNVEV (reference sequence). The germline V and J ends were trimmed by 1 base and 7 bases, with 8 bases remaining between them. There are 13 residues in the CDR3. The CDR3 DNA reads TGTGCCAGCAGTTTATACCCTGGGAATGAGCAGTTCTTC. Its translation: CASSLYPGNEQFF.

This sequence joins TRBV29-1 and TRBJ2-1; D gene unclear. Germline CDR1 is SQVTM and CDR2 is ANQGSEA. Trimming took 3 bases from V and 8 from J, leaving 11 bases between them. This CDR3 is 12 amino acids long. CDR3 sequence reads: CSVESNRDEQFF. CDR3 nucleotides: TGCAGCGTTGAGTCCAACAGAGATGAGCAGTTCTTC.

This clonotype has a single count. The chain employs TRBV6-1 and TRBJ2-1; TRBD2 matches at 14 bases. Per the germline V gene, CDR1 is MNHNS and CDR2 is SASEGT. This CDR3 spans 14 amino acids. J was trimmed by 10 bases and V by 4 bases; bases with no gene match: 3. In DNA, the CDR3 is TGTGCCAGCAGTGGGACTAGCGGGAGGAGAGAGCAGTTCTTC. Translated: CASSGTSGRREQFF.

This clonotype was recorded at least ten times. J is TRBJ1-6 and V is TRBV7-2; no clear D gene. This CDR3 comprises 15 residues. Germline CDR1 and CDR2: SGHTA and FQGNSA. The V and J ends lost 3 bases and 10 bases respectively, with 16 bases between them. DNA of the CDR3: TGTGCCAGCAGCTTCGATACCGACGGAAGATCACCCCTCCACTTT. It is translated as CASSFDTDGRSPLHF.

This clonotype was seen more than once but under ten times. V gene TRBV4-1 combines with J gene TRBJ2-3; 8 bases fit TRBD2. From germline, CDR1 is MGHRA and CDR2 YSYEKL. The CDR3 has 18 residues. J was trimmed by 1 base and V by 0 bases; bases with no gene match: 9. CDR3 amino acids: CASSQDHWRGDRTDTQYF. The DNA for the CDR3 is TGCGCCAGCAGCCAAGATCACTGGCGGGGGGATCGCACAGATACGCAGTATTTT.

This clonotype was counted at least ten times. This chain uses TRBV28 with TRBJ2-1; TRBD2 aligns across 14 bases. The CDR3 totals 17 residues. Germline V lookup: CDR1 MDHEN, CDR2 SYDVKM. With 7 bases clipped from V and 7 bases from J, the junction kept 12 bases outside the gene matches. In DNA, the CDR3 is TGTGCCAGCACCGAAATAGGACTAGCGGGAGGAGGAAATGAGCAGTTCTTC. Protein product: CASTEIGLAGGGNEQFF. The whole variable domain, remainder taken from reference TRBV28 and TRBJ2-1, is DVKVTQSSRYLVKRTGEKVFLECVQDMDHENMFWYRQDPGLGLRLIYFSYDVKMKEKGDIPEGYSVSREKKERFSLILESASTNQTSMYLCASTEIGLAGGGNEQFFGPGTRLTVL.

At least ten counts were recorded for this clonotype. CDR3 amino acids: CASTRGTSGGEQFF. Written as DNA, the CDR3 is TGTGCCAGCACCCGGGGGACTAGCGGGGGTGAGCAGTTCTTC. The chain has TRBV7-9 and TRBJ2-1; 14 bases agree with TRBD2. Germline-derived CDR1 and CDR2 are SEHNR and FQNEAQ (reference sequence). With 7 bases clipped from V and 9 bases from J, the junction kept 5 bases outside the gene matches. This CDR3 has 14 amino acids.

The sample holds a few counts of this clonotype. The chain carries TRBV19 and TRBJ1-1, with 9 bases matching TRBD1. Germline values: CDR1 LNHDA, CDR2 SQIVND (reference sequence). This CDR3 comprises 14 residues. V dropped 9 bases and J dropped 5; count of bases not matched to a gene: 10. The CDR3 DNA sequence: TGTGCCAGCAACGTACAGGGGGCGAGGACTGAAGCTTTCTTT. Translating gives CASNVQGARTEAFF. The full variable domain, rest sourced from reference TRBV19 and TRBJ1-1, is DGGITQSPKYLFRKEGQNVTLSCEQNLNHDAMYWYRQDPGQGLRLIYYSQIVNDFQKGDIAEGYSVSREKKESFPLTVTSAQKNPTAFYLCASNVQGARTEAFFGQGTRLTVV.

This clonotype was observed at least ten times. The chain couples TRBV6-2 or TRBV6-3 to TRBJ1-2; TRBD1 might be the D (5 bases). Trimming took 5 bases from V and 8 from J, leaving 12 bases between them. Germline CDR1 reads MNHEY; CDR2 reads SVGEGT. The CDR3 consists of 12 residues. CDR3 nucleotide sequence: TGTGCCAGCAGTGAGGGGAGTCGGGGCTACACCTTC. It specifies CASSEGSRGYTF.

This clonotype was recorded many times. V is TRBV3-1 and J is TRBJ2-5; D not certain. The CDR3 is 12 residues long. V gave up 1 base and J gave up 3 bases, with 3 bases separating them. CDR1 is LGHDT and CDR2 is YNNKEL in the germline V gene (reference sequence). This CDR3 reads CASSQAKETQYF. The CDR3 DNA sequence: TGTGCCAGCAGCCAAGCAAAAGAGACCCAGTACTTC.

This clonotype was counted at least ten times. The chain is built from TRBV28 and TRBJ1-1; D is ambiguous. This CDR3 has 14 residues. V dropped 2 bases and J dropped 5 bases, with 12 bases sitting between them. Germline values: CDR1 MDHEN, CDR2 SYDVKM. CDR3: CASSLAPLGTEAFF. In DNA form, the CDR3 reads TGTGCCAGCAGTTTAGCCCCGCTAGGGACTGAAGCTTTCTTT. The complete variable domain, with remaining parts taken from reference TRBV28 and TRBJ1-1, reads DVKVTQSSRYLVKRTGEKVFLECVQDMDHENMFWYRQDPGLGLRLIYFSYDVKMKEKGDIPEGYSVSREKKERFSLILESASTNQTSMYLCASSLAPLGTEAFFGQGTRLTVV.

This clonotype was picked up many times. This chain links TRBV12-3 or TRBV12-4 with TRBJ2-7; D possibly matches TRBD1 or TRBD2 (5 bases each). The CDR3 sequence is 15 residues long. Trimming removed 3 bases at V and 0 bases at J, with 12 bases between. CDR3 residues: CASSLGDLSSYEQYF. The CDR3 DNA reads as TGTGCCAGCAGTTTGGGGGACCTAAGCTCCTACGAGCAGTACTTC.

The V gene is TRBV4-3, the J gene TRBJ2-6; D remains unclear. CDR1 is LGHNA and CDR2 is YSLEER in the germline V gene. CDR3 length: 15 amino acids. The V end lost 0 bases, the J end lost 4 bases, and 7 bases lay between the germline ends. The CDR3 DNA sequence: TGCGCCAGCAGCCAAGATCGGCTCGGGGCCAACGTCCTGACTTTC. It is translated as CASSQDRLGANVLTF.

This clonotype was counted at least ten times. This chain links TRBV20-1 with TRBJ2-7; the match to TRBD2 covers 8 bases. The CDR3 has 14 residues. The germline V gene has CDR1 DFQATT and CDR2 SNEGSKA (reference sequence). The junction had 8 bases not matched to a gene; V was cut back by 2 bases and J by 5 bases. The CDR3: CSARPDPGGHEQYF. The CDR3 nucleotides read TGCAGTGCTAGACCGGACCCGGGGGGGCACGAGCAGTACTTC.

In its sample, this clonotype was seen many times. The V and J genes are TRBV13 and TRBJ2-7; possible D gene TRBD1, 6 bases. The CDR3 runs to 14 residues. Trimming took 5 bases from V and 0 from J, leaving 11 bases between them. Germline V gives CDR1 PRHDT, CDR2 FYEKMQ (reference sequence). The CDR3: CASSGGGSSYEQYF. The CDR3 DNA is TGTGCCAGCAGCGGGGGCGGTAGCTCCTACGAGCAGTACTTC.

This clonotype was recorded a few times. The CDR3 loop reads CASNRLAGGGGGEQFF. The CDR3 nucleotides are TGCGCCAGCAACCGACTAGCGGGGGGGGGGGGGGGTGAGCAGTTCTTC. The rearrangement joins TRBV10-2 to TRBJ2-1; 14 bases map to TRBD2. This CDR3 has 16 residues. CDR1 is WSHSY and CDR2 is SAAADI in the germline V gene. V lost 7 bases and J lost 9; bases outside the gene matches: 11.

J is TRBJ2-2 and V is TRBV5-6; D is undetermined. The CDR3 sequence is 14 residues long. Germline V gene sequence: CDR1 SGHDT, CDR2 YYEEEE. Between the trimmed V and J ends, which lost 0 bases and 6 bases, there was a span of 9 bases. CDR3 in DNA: TGTGCCAGCAGCTTGGGAATGGTGCCCGGGGAGCTGTTTTTT. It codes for CASSLGMVPGELFF.